This TCR beta chain was captured in a study of T cell responses to AZD1222 COVID-19 vaccine. Second-dose intervals of approximately 4 or approximately 12 weeks were pooled. Sequencing used immunoSEQ multiplex PCR; TCRdb keeps in-frame clones, though not all of them. The table includes 75,000 to 95,000 clones, roughly 90% detected once. Trimming removed 0 bases from V and 5 bases from J, with 14 bases in between. The CDR3 spans 16 residues. The germline V gene has CDR1 LGHNA and CDR2 YSLEER. Notes on this clone: Its matching antigen is unknown. This specimen includes other DNA sequences encoding the same CDR3.

Whole-study results and caveats: Unmutated variant regions are reportedly the target of nearly half of TCRs that are spike-specific.

This chain uses TRBV4-3 with TRBJ2-1; D gene ambiguous. The material sequenced was peripheral blood, taken 28 days after the second AZD1222 dose. The sequence came from an adult who received the AZD1222 COVID-19 vaccine. Written as DNA, the CDR3 is TGCGCCAGCAGCCAAGATCAACTACTTCATAACAATGAGCAGTTCTTC. This codes for CASSQDQLLHNNEQFF.